The 13 T cell receptor beta chains in this list originate from one sample, sequenced in a study of blood T cell repertoires in COVID-19 (dated by TCRdb to 2020 to 2021). Library preparation used the immunoSEQ multiplex PCR assay. TCRdb mirrors the immuneACCESS table, restricted to in-frame sequences. Some clones are absent from its copies; in checked studies, under half trace to an unresolved V gene, and the reason for the others is unknown. The sample contains around 170,000 clones, approximately 90% of them found a single time. Of the sample, roughly 25% is held by the ten largest clones. The sequenced sample consisted of peripheral blood. These receptors originate from a man in his 60s with acute or convalescent COVID-19.

This clone was observed a few times. The V and J genes are TRBV7-9 and TRBJ1-2; a weak D match, TRBD1 (6 bases). The CDR3 sequence is 16 residues long. Looked up from germline, CDR1 is SEHNR and CDR2 is FQNEAQ (reference sequence). Trimming removed 5 bases from V and 6 bases from J, with 22 bases in between. Written as DNA, the CDR3 is TGTGCCAGCAGCACCCGAGGGGGGGGAGGGTCTGATGGCTACACCTTC. It codes for CASSTRGGGGSDGYTF.

The V and J genes are TRBV13 and TRBJ2-6; 8 nucleotides line up with TRBD1. V gave up 6 bases and J gave up 1 base; unmatched junction bases: 11. CDR1 is PRHDT and CDR2 is FYEKMQ in the germline V gene (reference sequence). The CDR3 totals 18 residues. Here the CDR3 reads CASRLFQGANSGANVLTF. The CDR3 nucleotides read TGTGCCAGCAGGCTCTTCCAGGGGGCGAATTCTGGGGCCAACGTCCTGACTTTC.

This clone was recorded a few times. The rearrangement uses TRBV5-1 and TRBJ1-2, with unresolved D. The length of the CDR3 is 14 residues. Looked up from germline, CDR1 is SGHRS and CDR2 is YFSETQ. The ends were cut back, 0 bases at V and 4 bases at J, with 10 bases in the middle. The CDR3, as DNA: TGCGCCAGCAGCTTGGACACGGGGTCCTATGGCTACACCTTC. This gives the protein CASSLDTGSYGYTF.

The chain recombines TRBV28 with TRBJ1-2; TRBD1 agrees at 8 bases. The CDR3 has 14 amino acids. Germline V gene sequence: CDR1 MDHEN, CDR2 SYDVKM. Unmatched junction bases numbered 6, after V lost 5 bases and J lost 4 bases. CDR3 coding DNA: TGTGCCAGCAGTGGATCCACAGGGGGCTATGGCTACACCTTC. This translates into CASSGSTGGYGYTF.

This clone appeared once. The rearrangement links TRBV29-1 to TRBJ1-3, with TRBD1 identical over 7 bases. Germline trimming cut 6 bases from V and 2 bases from J; bases unmatched to any gene: 4. Germline loops: CDR1 SQVTM, CDR2 ANQGSEA. This CDR3 spans 13 amino acids. CDR3 residues: CSVSDRAGNTIYF. The CDR3 nucleotides are TGCAGCGTCTCCGACAGGGCTGGAAACACCATATATTTT.

The chain combines TRBV6-5 with TRBJ2-5; tentative D call: TRBD2 (5 bases). This CDR3 has 15 residues. Germline CDR1 and CDR2: MNHEY and SVGAGI. V lost 7 bases, J lost 1 base, and 16 bases lay in between. In DNA, the CDR3 is TGTGCCAGCACCCCTGAAGTAGGAGGCCAAGAGACCCAGTACTTC. It encodes CASTPEVGGQETQYF.

V gene TRBV27 combines with J gene TRBJ1-5; TRBD1 is a possible D gene (5 bases). CDR1 MNHEY and CDR2 SMNVEV come from the germline V gene (reference sequence). V lost 6 bases and J 3 bases, leaving 15 bases between the germline ends. This CDR3 has 15 residues. The DNA for the CDR3 is TGTGCCAGCAGCCACTCGGCGGGACTCAATCAGCCCCAGCATTTT. This encodes CASSHSAGLNQPQHF.

This rearrangement joins TRBV2 to TRBJ1-1, with D tentatively TRBD1 (6 bases). The CDR3 loop spans 13 amino acids. With 6 bases removed from V and 5 bases from J, the gap between germline ends came to 13 bases. CDR1 is SNHLY, CDR2 FYNNEI, per germline. Here the CDR3 DNA reads TGTGCCAGCAGAGGGGGGGGAGTGACTGAAGCTTTCTTT. Protein: CASRGGGVTEAFF.

The genes are TRBV19 and TRBJ1-5; D ambiguous. CDR1 and CDR2 from the germline V gene are LNHDA and SQIVND (reference sequence). Trimming shortened V by 5 bases and J by 1 base, and 15 bases separated the two germline ends. The CDR3 loop spans 16 amino acids. The CDR3 nucleotides are TGTGCCAGTAGTTCAACCGGAGGGCCCAGCAATCAGCCCCAGCATTTT. Encoded protein: CASSSTGGPSNQPQHF.

This sequence joins TRBV27 and TRBJ2-1; 8 positions agree with TRBD2. The CDR3 sequence is 12 residues long. Looked up from germline, CDR1 is MNHEY and CDR2 is SMNVEV (reference sequence). V lost 1 base, J lost 12 bases, and 2 bases stayed unmatched. The CDR3: CASSLLGTRQFF. The DNA for the CDR3 is TGTGCCAGCAGTTTATTAGGGACTAGGCAGTTCTTC.

The chain links TRBV5-1 to TRBJ1-5, with 7 nucleotides matching TRBD1. This CDR3 contains 14 residues. V was pared by 4 bases and J by 6 bases, with 7 bases of the junction left unmatched. Per germline, CDR1 SGHRS and CDR2 YFSETQ. The CDR3 region has the DNA TGCGCCAGCAGCCCCGGAGGGGGCGGTCAGCCCCAGCATTTT. Translation: CASSPGGGGQPQHF.

The V gene is TRBV5-1, the J gene TRBJ1-3; D perhaps matches TRBD1 (6 bases). The ends were cut back, 2 bases at V and 3 bases at J, with 12 bases in the middle. The CDR3 length is 15 residues. CDR1 is SGHRS and CDR2 is YFSETQ in the germline V gene. The CDR3 loop reads CASSLRGQIGNTIYF. The CDR3 coding sequence is TGCGCCAGCAGCTTAAGGGGACAAATTGGAAACACCATATATTTT.

The chain uses TRBV7-6 and TRBJ2-5, with TRBD2 as a possible D gene (5 bases). The V end lost 1 base, the J end lost 2 bases, and 11 bases lay between the germline ends. Germline V gives CDR1 SGHVS, CDR2 FNYEAQ. The CDR3 runs to 15 residues. The CDR3 loop is CASSLEASRQETQYF. The CDR3 coding sequence is TGTGCCAGCAGCTTAGAGGCTAGCAGACAAGAGACCCAGTACTTC. The whole variable domain, filled in from reference TRBV7-6 and TRBJ2-5, reads GAGVSQSPRYKVTKRGQDVALRCDPISGHVSLYWYRQALGQGPEFLTYFNYEAQQDKSGLPNDRFSAERPEGSISTLTIQRTEQRDSAMYRCASSLEASRQETQYFGPGTRLLVL.